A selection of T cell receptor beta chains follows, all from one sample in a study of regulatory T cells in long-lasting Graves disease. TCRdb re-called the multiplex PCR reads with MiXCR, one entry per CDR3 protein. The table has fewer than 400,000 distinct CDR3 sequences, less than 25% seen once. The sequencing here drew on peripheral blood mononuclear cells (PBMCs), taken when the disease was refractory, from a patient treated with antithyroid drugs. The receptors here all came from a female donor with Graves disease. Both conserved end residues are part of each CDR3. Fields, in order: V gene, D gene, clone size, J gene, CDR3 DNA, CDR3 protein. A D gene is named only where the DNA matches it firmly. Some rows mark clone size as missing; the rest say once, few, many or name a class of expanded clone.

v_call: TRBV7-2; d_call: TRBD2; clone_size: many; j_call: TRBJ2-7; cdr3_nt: TGTGCCAGCAGCCCTAGCGGGAAGCGGTCCTACGAGCAGTACTTC; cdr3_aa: CASSPSGKRSYEQYF
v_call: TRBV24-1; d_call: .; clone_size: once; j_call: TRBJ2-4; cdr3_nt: TGTGTCCCTTCCATAGCCAAAAACATTCAGTACTTC; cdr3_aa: CVPSIAKNIQYF
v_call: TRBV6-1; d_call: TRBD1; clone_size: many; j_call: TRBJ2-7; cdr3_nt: TGTGCCAGCAGTGAACTTACTCCGGGACAGTTTACCTACGAGCAGTACTTC; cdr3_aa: CASSELTPGQFTYEQYF
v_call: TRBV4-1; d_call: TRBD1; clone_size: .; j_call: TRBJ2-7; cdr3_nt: TGCGCCAGCAGCCAAGTGGGGGACAGGGATGACGAGCAGTACTTC; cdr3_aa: CASSQVGDRDDEQYF
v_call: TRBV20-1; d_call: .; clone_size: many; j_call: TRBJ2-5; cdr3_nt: TGCAGTGCTAGAGCATACTCTGGCGGGACCCAGTACTTC; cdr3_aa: CSARAYSGGTQYF
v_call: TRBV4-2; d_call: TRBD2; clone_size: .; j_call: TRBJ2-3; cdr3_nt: TGTGCCAGCAGCCCGGTGGGGACTAGCGGTACAGATACGCAGTATTTT; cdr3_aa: CASSPVGTSGTDTQYF
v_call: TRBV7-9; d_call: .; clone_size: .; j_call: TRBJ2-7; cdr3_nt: TGTGCCAGCAGTCGAGATTACTACGAGCAGTACTTC; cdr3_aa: CASSRDYYEQYF
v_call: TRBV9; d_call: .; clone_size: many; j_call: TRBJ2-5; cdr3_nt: TGTGCCAGCAGCGTAGGATGGACTTCAGAGACCCAGTACTTC; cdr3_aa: CASSVGWTSETQYF
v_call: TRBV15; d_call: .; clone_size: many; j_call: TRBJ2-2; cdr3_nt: TGTGCCACCAGCAGTGAAGCGGGTCGGATGACCGGGGAGCTGTTTTTT; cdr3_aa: CATSSEAGRMTGELFF
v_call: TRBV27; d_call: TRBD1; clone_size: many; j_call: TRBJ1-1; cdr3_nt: TGTGCCAGCAGCCCACAGGGGACGGTCACTGAAGCTTTCTTT; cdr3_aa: CASSPQGTVTEAFF
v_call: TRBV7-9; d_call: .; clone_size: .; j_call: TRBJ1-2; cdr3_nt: TGTGCCAGCAGCTTACCGGAGGGAGATGGCTACACCTTC; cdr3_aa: CASSLPEGDGYTF
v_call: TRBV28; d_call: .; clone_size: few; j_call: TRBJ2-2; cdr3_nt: TGTGCCAGCAGTTTATTTAGCCCGGTGCGCACCGGGGAGCTGTTTTTT; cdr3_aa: CASSLFSPVRTGELFF
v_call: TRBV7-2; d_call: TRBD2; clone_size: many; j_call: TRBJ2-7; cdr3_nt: TGTGCCAGCAGCTTACTCCGGGGGGGCTTGGGCGAGCAGTACTTC; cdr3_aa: CASSLLRGGLGEQYF
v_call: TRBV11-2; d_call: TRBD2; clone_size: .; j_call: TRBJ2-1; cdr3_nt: TGTGCCAGCAGCTTAACTAGCGGGCACAATGAGCAGTTCTTC; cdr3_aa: CASSLTSGHNEQFF
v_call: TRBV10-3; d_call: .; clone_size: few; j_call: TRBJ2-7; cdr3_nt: TGTGCCATCAAGTCCTTCGCCAGCTCCTACGAGCAGTACTTC; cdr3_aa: CAIKSFASSYEQYF
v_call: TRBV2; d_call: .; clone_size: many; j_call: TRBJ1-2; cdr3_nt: TGTGCCAGCAGTGAGATCATCTCAGGGGTTGGCTACACCTTC; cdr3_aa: CASSEIISGVGYTF
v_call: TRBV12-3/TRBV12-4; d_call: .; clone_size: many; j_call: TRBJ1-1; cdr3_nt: TGTGCCAGCAGTGGACAGATAAATTACAAAGCTTTCTTT; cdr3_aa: CASSGQINYKAFF
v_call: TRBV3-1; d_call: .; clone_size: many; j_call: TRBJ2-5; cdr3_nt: TGTGCCAGCAGCCGACGGGGACAAGAGACCCAGTACTTC; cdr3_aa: CASSRRGQETQYF
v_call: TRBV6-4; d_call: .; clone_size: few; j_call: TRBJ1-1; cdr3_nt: TGTGCCAGCAGTTACGCCGCGGGGGCAGGAACTGAAGCTTTCTTT; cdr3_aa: CASSYAAGAGTEAFF
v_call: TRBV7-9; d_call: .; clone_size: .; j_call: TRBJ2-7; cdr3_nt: TGTGCCAGCAGCCCCGGGACCCACGAAGGGCAGTACTTC; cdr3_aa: CASSPGTHEGQYF
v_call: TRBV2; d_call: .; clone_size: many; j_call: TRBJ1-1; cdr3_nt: TGTGCCAGCACCTGGGACCTGAACACTGAAGCTTTCTTT; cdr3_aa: CASTWDLNTEAFF
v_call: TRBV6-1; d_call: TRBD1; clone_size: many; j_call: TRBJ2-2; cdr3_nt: TGTGCCAGCAGACCGACCGGGACAGGGGGCCCCGGGGAGCTGTTTTTT; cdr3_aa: CASRPTGTGGPGELFF
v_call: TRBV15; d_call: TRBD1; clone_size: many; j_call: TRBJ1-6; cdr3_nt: TGTGCCACCAGCAGTGCACGCCCGACAGGGAGTAGTAATTCACCCCTCCACTTT; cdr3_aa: CATSSARPTGSSNSPLHF
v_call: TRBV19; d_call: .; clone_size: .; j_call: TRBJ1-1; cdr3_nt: TGTGCCAGTAGTATACGACCAACCGGGACCACTAACACTGAAGCTTTCTTT; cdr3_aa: CASSIRPTGTTNTEAFF
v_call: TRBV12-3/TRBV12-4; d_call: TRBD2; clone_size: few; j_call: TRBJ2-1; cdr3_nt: TGTGCCAGCAGCTCTAGCGGCCCCTCCTACAATGAGCAGTTCTTC; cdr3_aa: CASSSSGPSYNEQFF
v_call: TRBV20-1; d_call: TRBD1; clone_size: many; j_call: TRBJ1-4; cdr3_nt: TGCAGTGCTAGAGATCCTGACAGGGGTGAAAAACTGTTTTTT; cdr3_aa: CSARDPDRGEKLFF
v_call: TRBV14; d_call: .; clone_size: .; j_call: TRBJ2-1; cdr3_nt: TGTGCCAGCAGCCAGACAGGTATCTACAATGAGCAGTTCTTC; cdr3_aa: CASSQTGIYNEQFF
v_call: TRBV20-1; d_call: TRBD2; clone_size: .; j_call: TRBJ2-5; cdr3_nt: TGCAGTGCTAGCTTCCTAGCGGGAGTGGGAGAGACCCAGTACTTC; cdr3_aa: CSASFLAGVGETQYF
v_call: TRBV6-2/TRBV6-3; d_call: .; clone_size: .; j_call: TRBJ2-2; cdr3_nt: TGTGCCAGCAGTGACCTCTTGGACCACGGGGAGCTGTTTTTT; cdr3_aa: CASSDLLDHGELFF
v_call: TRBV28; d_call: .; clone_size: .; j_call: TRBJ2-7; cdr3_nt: TGTGCCGGCGGCCGGGTCGTGGGAGCCTACGAGCAGTACTTC; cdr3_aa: CAGGRVVGAYEQYF
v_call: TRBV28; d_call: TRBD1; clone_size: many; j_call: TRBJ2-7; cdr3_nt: TGTGCCAGCAGTTTGGTTGAGGGACAGGGGAAGTACGAGCAGTACTTC; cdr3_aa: CASSLVEGQGKYEQYF
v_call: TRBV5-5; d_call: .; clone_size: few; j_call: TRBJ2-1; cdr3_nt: TGTGCCAGCAGCTTGTTTTGGCGGGACAGCTCCTACAATGAGCAGTTCTTC; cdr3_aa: CASSLFWRDSSYNEQFF
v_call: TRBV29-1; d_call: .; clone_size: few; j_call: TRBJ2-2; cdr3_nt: TGCAGCTACCTCTCGGACAGCACCGGGGAGCTGTTTTTT; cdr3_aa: CSYLSDSTGELFF
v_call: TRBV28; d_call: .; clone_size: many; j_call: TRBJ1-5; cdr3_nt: TGTGCCAGCAGTCCCTCTGTACGAATAAGCCCCCAGCATTTT; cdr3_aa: CASSPSVRISPQHF
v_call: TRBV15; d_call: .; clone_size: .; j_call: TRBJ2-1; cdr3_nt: TGTGCCACCAGCAGAGTCGGGACCCCCCAGTTCTTC; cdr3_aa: CATSRVGTPQFF